This TCR beta chain was documented in a study of molecular identifiers for immune sequencing clone quantification. The study's findings and limits: Over 99% of CMV-specific effector molecules, but under 1% of naive ones, were in clones above 20 copies. Identical TCR molecules sharing a barcode could underestimate highly expanded clone sizes.

As for this clonotype: Antigen: not known.

TCRdb called the PCR reads again in MiXCR, with one record for every CDR3 protein. The sample includes 400,000 to 600,000 distinct CDR3 sequences, around 25% of them seen just once. The sequencing input was naive CD8+ T cells from blood, with Jurkat cell RNA spiked in. Subset defined: FACS-sorted CD8+CD4-CCR7+CD45RA+ naive T cells. The source is a human donor in good health. Some libraries in this study had Jurkat cell RNA spiked in.

Here the CDR3 DNA reads TGTGCCAGCAGTTTGGGGGACCGACAGGGATTTGGCTATAATTCACCCCTCCACTTT. Its protein product is CASSLGDRQGFGYNSPLHF. The chain is built from TRBV12-3 or TRBV12-4 and TRBJ1-6; TRBD1 matches 7 bases. The CDR3 is made up of 19 amino acids. The V gene end was trimmed by 3 bases and the J gene end by 3 bases; junction bases not matched to a gene: 14.